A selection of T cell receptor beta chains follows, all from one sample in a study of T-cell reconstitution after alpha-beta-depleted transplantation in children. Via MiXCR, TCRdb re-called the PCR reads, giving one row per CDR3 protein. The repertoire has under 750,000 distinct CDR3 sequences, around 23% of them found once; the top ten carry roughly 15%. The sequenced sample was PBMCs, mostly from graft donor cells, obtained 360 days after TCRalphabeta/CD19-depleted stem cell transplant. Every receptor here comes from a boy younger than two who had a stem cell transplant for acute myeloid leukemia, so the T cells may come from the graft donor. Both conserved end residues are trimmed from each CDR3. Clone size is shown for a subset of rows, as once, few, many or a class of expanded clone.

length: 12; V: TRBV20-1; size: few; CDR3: SAPGTGRQETQY
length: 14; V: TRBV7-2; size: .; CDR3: ASSLVRDRPTYEQY
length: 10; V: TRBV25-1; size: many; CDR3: ASSLVTYEQY
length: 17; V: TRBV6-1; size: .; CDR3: ASIGTGQGNLAGRDTQY
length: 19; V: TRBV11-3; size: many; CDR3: ASSLGNPWKALLLAKNIQY
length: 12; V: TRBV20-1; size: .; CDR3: SASQGGFQETQY
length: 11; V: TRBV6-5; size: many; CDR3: ASSYENTGELF
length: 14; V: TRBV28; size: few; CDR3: ASSPLGAGAYNEQF
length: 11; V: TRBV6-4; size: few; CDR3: ASSDSVGTEAF
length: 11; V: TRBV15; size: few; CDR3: ATSPWNTDTQY
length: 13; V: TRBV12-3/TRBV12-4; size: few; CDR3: ASSLWGAPYNEQF
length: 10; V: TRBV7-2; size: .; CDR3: ASSLRQGPQH
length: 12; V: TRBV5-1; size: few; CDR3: ASSFGDRAYEQY
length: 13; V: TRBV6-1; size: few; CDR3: ASTSSGEHQETQY
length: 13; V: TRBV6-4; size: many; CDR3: ASLSGRLIQETQY
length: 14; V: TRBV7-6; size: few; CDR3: ASSLLTDSSYNEQF
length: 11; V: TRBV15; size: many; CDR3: ATSPQNTDTQY
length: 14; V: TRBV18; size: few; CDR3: ASSEQGAGYNSPLH
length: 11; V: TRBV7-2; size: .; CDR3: ASSLDSAFEAF
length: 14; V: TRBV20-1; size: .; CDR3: SAPRGSGVTYNEQF
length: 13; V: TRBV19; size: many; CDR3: ASSMSSGGWSEQF
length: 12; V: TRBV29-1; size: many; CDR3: SVEEQGIAYEQY
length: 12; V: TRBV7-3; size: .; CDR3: ASSPETGVDTQY
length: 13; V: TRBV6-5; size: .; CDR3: ASTSGGMGADTQY
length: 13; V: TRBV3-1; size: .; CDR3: ASSPQKTPSNEQF
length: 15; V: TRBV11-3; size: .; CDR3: ASSFRRGDLSYNEQF
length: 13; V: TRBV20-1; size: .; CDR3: SARGRKTSTDTQY
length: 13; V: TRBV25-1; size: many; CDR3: ASSDNRFKPNVLT
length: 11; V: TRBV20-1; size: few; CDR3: SAPRVNTGELF
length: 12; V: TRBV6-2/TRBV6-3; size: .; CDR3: ASRDLNGYNEQF
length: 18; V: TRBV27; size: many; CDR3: ASTWAALSSSGANLNGYT
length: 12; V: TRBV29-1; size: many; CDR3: SVVLTGTPNSYT
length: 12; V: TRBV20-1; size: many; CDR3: SARGDRGPGELF
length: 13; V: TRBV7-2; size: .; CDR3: ASSLRRLRGTEAF
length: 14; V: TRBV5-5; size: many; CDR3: ASSSYKTVTEETQY
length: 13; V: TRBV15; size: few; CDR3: ATSRETGLNQPQH
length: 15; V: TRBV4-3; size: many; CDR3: ASSVLLAGLEAGELF
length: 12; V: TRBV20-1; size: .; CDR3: SAEDREGPYGYT
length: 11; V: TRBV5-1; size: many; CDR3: ASGRTNTGELF